A selection of T cell receptor beta chains follows, all from one sample in a study of T cell repertoires in cytomegalovirus infection. Their specific antigens are unknown. TCRdb redid the calling of the reads with MiXCR, one entry per CDR3 protein. The data hold 250,000 to 400,000 distinct CDR3 sequences, with 25% observed a single time. The sample here was cultured PBMCs, taken from culture after CMV antigen stimulation. These receptors were taken from a human donor in good health (CMV status not recorded). Some clones in this sample may be carry-over from other donors' samples. Both conserved end residues are part of each CDR3. D genes are given only for firm matches.

d_call | j_call | v_call | cdr3_aa
NA | TRBJ2-7 | TRBV28 | CASSETGFGSYEQYF
NA | TRBJ2-1 | TRBV7-2 | CASSERDLMYNEQFF
NA | TRBJ2-1 | TRBV28 | CASGTRNEQFF
NA | TRBJ2-1 | TRBV7-9 | CASSWTVEDEQFF
TRBD2 | TRBJ2-1 | TRBV12-3/TRBV12-4 | CASRLSGSLNNEQFF
TRBD2 | TRBJ2-1 | TRBV29-1 | CSVQAGGDEQFF
NA | TRBJ2-1 | TRBV19 | CASTRSGPNEQFF
TRBD2 | TRBJ2-1 | TRBV7-2 | CASSLQTSGTNEQFF
TRBD1 | TRBJ1-2 | TRBV19 | CASTRTGDYGYTF
NA | TRBJ2-3 | TRBV7-4 | CASSLTGYRDTQYF
NA | TRBJ2-6 | TRBV11-2 | CASSLGALGAGANVLTF
NA | TRBJ1-2 | TRBV19 | CASSMKAGYTF